This section outlines one TCR beta chain sequence together with its context. This sample was taken from a study of shared clonotypes between healthy human individuals. The naive CD8 subset, CD45RO-negative cells positively selected for CCR7, excluded terminally differentiated effector memory CD45RA+ cells. Libraries were prepared by immunoSEQ multiplex PCR; TCRdb keeps only in-frame clonotypes and omits some of them. The repertoire holds 2 million to 2.5 million clones, with about 94% as singletons. There are 13 residues in the CDR3. Germline CDR1 SGHAT, CDR2 FQNNGV. Trimming pared 4 bases from V and 3 bases from J, leaving 10 bases between.

The sample comprised naive CD8+ T cells sorted from blood. The TCR sequence derives from a man aged 18 to 30 in good health. The genes are TRBV11-2 and TRBJ2-7, with D possibly TRBD2 on 6 matching bases. This chain's CDR3 is CASSSGTLYEQYF. CDR3 nucleotides: TGTGCCAGCAGCTCCGGGACTCTCTACGAGCAGTACTTC.